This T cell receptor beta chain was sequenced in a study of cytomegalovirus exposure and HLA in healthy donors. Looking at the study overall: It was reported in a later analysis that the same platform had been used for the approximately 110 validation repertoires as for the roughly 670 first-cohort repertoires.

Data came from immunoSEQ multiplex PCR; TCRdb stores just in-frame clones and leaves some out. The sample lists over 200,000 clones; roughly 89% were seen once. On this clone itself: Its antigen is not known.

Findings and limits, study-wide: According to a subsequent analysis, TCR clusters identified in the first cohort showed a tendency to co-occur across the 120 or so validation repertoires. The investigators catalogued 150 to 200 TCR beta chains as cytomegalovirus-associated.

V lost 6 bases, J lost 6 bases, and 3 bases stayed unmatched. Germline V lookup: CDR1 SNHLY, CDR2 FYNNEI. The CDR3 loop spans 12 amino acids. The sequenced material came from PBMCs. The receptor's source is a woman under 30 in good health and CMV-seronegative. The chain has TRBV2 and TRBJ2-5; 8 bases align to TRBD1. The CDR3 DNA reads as TGTGCCAGCAGGACAGGGGCGAAGACCCAGTACTTC. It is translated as CASRTGAKTQYF. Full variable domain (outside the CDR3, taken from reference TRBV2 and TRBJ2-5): EPEVTQTPSHQVTQMGQEVILRCVPISNHLYFYWYRQILGQKVEFLVSFYNNEISEKSEIFDDQFSVERPDGSNFTLKIRSTKLEDSAMYFCASRTGAKTQYFGPGTRLLVL.